This T cell receptor (beta chain) came from a study of blood T cell repertoires in COVID-19. The age range of participants was about 18 to 95 years, with residence in some 25 US areas. Clinical history reported by participants formed the basis on which cohorts were assigned. This clone was recorded only once. The same CDR3 can be traced to other DNA sequences in this sample. The data were produced by immunoSEQ multiplex PCR, yet TCRdb's version contains in-frame clones alone and is incomplete. The sample holds fewer than 450,000 clones, more than 75% seen once. The material sequenced was PBMCs or T cells enriched from blood (not recorded which). This TCR came from a woman between 18 and 29 years old who had recovered from COVID-19.

As DNA, the CDR3 is TGTGCCAGCAGTACGACAGGGTATGGCTACACCTTC. Its protein product is CASSTTGYGYTF. The chain links TRBV6-5 to TRBJ1-2; the match to TRBD1 covers 7 bases. Germline CDR1 MNHEY, CDR2 SVGAGI. This CDR3 is 12 amino acids long. V was pared by 5 bases and J by 5 bases, with 2 bases of the junction left unmatched.